What follows describes a single T cell receptor (beta chain). This record comes from a study of blood T cell repertoires in COVID-19. The overall study: Sources were T cells, B-cell-depleted T cells, or PBMCs; the material itself was cDNA or gDNA.

Authors' data handling: Reference gene primer amplification yielded estimated nucleated cell counts. Measured with immunoSEQ multiplex PCR; TCRdb has only the in-frame clones, and not every one. The V and J calls and clone size were taken over from that table, and D and trimming were inferred from the DNA. The data hold approximately 100,000 clones, with roughly 84% observed a single time. Trimming took off 5 bases at V and 1 base at J, with 9 bases between the two ends. There are 14 residues in the CDR3. Germline assignment: CDR1 MDHEN and CDR2 SYDVKM. The chain employs TRBV28 and TRBJ1-5; no clear D. The receptor comes from a woman older than 75 with active or convalescent COVID-19. Sample: peripheral blood. The CDR3 loop is CASSLGGSNQPQHF. In DNA, the CDR3 is TGTGCCAGCAGTCTCGGCGGAAGCAATCAGCCCCAGCATTTT.